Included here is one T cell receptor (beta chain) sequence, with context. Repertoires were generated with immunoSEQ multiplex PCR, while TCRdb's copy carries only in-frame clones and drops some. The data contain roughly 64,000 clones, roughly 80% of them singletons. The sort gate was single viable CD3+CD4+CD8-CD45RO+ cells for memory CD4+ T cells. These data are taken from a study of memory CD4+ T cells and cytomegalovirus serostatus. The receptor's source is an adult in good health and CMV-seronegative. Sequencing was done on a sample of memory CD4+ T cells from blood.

The CDR3 DNA reads TGTGCCAGCAGTTCAGGGTGGTCCGGGGAGCTGTTTTTT. Translation: CASSSGWSGELFF. J is TRBJ2-2 and V is TRBV28, with a weak D call TRBD1 (5 bases). From germline, CDR1 is MDHEN and CDR2 SYDVKM. Trimming shortened V by 4 bases and J by 6 bases, and 9 bases separated the two germline ends. The CDR3 runs 13 residues.